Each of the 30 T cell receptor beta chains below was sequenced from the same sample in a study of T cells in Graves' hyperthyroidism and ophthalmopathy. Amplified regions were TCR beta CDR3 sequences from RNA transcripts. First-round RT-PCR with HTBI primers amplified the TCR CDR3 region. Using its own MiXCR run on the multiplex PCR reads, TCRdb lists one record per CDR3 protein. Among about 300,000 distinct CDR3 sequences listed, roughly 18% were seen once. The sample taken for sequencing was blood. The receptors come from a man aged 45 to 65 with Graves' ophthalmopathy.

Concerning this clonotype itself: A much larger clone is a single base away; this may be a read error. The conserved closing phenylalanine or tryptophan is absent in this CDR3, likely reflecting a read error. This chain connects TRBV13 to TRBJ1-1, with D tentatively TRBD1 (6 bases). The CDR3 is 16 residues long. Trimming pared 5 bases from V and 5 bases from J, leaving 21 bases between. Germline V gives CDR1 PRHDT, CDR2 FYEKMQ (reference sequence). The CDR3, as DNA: TGTGCCAGCAGCAAAAGCGTCGGGGGGCTTTATACTGAAGCTTTCCTT. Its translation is CASSKSVGGLYTEAFL.

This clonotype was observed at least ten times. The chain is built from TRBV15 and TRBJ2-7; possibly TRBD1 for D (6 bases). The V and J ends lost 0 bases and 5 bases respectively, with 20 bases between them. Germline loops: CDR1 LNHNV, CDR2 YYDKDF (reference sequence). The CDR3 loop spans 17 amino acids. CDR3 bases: TGTGCCACCAGCAGAGATATAGGGGGAAGGGCGGTCCACGAGCAGTACTTC. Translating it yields CATSRDIGGRAVHEQYF.

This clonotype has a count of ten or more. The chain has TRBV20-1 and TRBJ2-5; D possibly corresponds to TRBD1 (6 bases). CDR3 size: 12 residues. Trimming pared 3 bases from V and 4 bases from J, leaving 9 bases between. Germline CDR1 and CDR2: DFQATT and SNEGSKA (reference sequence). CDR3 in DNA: TGCAGTGCTAGTTGGGGGCCAGAGACCCAGTACTTC. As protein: CSASWGPETQYF.

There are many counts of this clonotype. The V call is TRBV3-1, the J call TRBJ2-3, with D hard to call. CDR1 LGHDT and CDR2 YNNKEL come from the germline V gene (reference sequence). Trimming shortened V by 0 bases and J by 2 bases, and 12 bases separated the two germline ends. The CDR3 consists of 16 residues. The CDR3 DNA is TGTGCCAGCAGCCAAGATACGGCTTTACTCACAGATACGCAGTATTTT. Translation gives CASSQDTALLTDTQYF.

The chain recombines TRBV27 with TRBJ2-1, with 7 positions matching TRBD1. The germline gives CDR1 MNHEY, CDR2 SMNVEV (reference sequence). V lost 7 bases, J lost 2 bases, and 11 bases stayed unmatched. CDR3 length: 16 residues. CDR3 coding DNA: TGTGCCAGCACTTCCTTAAAGGGACAGACCTACAATGAGCAGTTCTTC. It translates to CASTSLKGQTYNEQFF.

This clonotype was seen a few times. DNA for the CDR3: TGTGCCAGTCGCAGGTCGAGGCGGGAAAGCTCCTACGAGCAGTACTTC. Protein sequence: CASRRSRRESSYEQYF. V is TRBV6-7 and J is TRBJ2-7, with D possibly TRBD2 on 6 matching bases. TRBV6-7 is placed among ORFs of uncertain function. CDR3 length equals 16 residues. V gave up 9 bases and J gave up 0 bases, with 21 bases separating them.

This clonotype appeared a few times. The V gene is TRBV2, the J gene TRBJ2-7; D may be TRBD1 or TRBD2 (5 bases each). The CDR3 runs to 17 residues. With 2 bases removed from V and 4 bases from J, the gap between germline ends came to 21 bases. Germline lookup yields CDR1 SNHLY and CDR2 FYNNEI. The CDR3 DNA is TGTGCCAGCAGTGAATTGGACTCCGGGACGATAGCTTACGAGCAGTACTTC. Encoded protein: CASSELDSGTIAYEQYF.

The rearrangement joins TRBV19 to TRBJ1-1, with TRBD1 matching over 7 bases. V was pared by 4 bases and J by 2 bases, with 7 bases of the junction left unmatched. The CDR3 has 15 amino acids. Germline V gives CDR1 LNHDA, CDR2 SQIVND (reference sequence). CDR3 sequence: CASSTPTGLNTEAFF. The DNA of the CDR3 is TGTGCCAGTAGTACACCGACAGGGCTAAACACTGAAGCTTTCTTT.

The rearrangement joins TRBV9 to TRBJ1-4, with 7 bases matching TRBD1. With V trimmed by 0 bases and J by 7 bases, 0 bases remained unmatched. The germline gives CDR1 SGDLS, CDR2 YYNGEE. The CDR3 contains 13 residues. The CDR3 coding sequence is TGTGCCAGCAGCGTAGGGACAGGTGAAAAACTGTTTTTT. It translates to CASSVGTGEKLFF.

CDR3 coding DNA: TGTGCCAGCAGTGAGACTGATTCACCCCTCCACTTT. The encoded protein is CASSETDSPLHF. The chain employs TRBV27 and TRBJ1-6; D unclear. In germline, CDR1 is MNHEY, CDR2 SMNVEV (reference sequence). Trimming pared 5 bases from V and 8 bases from J, leaving 7 bases between. This CDR3 has 12 amino acids.

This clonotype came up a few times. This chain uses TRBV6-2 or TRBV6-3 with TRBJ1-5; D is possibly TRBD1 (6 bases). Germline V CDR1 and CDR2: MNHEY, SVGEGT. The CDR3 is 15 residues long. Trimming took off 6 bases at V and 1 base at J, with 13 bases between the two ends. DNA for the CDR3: TGTGCCAGCAGACAGGGACGGAGGAGCAATCAGCCCCAGCATTTT. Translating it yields CASRQGRRSNQPQHF.

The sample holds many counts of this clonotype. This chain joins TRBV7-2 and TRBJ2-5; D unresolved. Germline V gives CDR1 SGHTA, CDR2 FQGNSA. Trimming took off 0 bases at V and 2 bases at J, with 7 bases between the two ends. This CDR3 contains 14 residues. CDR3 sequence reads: CASSLAGPQETQYF. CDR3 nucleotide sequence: TGTGCCAGCAGCTTAGCAGGTCCTCAAGAGACCCAGTACTTC.

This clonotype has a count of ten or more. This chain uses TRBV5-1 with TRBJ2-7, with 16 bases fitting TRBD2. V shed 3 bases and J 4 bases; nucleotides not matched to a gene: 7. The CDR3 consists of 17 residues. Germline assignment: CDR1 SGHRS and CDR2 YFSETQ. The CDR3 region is CASSSGTSGRAVYEQYF. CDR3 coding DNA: TGCGCCAGCAGCTCCGGGACTAGCGGGAGGGCTGTTTACGAGCAGTACTTC.

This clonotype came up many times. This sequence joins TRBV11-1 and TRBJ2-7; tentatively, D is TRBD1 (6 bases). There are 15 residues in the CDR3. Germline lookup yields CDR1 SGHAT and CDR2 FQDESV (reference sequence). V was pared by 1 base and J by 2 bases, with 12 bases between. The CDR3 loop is CASSLVRTEAYEQYF. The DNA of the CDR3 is TGTGCCAGCAGCTTAGTAAGGACAGAAGCCTACGAGCAGTACTTC. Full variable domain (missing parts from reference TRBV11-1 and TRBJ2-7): EAEVAQSPRYKITEKSQAVAFWCDPISGHATLYWYRQILGQGPELLVQFQDESVVDDSQLPKDRFSAERLKGVDSTLKIQPAELGDSAMYLCASSLVRTEAYEQYFGPGTRLTVT.

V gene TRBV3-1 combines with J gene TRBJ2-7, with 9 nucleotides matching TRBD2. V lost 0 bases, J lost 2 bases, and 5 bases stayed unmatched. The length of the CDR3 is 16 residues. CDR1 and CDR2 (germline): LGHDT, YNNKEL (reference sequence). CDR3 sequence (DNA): TGTGCCAGCAGCCAAGATAATAAGCGGGAGGCCTACGAGCAGTACTTC. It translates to CASSQDNKREAYEQYF.

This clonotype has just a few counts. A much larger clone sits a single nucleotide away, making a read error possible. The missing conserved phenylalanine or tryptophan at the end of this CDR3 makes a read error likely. CDR3 DNA: TGTGCCAGCAAACCTAGCGGGAGTGGGAATTACAATGAGCAGTTCTCC. Protein: CASKPSGSGNYNEQFS. The chain combines TRBV28 with TRBJ2-1; TRBD2 agrees at 10 bases. Germline trimming cut 7 bases from V and 4 bases from J; bases unmatched to any gene: 10. This CDR3 spans 16 amino acids. Germline values: CDR1 MDHEN, CDR2 SYDVKM.

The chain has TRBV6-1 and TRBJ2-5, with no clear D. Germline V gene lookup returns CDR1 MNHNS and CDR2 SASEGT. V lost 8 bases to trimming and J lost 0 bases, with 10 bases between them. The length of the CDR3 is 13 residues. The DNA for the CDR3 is TGTGCCAGCCTCGCACTGTACCAAGAGACCCAGTACTTC. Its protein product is CASLALYQETQYF.

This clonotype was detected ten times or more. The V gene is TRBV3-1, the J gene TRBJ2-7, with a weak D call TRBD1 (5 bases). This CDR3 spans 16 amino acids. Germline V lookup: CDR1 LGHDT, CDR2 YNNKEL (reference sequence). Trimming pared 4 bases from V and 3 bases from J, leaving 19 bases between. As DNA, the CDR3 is TGTGCCAGCAGCCCCTCCGGCAGGGAAAGACGCTACGAGCAGTACTTC. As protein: CASSPSGRERRYEQYF.

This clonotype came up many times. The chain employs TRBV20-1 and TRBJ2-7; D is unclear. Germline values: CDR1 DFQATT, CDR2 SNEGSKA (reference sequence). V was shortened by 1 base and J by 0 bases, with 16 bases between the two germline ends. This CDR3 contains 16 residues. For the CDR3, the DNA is TGCAGTGCTAGAGGGAGCCTTGTTGCCCACTCCTACGAGCAGTACTTC. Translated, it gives CSARGSLVAHSYEQYF.

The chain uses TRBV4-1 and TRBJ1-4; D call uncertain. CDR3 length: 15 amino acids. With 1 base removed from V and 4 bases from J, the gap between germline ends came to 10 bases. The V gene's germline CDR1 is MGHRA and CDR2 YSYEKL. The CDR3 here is CASSQVAGNNEKLFF. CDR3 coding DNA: TGCGCCAGCAGCCAAGTTGCCGGAAATAATGAAAAACTGTTTTTT.

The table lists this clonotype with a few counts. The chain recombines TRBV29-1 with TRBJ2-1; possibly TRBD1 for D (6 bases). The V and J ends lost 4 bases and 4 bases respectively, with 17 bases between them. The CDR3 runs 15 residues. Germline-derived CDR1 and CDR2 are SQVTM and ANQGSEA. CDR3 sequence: CSVVGGEPPYNEQFF. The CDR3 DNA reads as TGCAGCGTTGTAGGGGGAGAGCCCCCTTACAATGAGCAGTTCTTC.

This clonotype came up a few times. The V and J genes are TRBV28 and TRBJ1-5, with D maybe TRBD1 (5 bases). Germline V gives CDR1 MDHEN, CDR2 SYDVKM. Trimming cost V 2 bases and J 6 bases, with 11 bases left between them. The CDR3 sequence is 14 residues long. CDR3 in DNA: TGTGCCAGCAGTTTAAAGGGGTTTCTTCAGCCCCAGCATTTT. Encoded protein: CASSLKGFLQPQHF.

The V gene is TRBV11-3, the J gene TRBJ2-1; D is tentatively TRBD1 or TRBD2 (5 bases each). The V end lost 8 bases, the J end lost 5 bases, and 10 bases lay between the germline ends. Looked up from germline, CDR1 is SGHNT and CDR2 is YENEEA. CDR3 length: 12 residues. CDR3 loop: CASGGKNNEQFF. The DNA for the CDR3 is TGTGCCAGCGGGGGAAAAAACAATGAGCAGTTCTTC.

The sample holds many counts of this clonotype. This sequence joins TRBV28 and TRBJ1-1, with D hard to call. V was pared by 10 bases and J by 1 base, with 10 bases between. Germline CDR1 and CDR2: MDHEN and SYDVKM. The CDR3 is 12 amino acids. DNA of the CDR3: TGTGCCACCGCCCTGACGAACACTGAAGCTTTCTTT. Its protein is CATALTNTEAFF. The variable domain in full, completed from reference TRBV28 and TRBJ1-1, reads DVKVTQSSRYLVKRTGEKVFLECVQDMDHENMFWYRQDPGLGLRLIYFSYDVKMKEKGDIPEGYSVSREKKERFSLILESASTNQTSMYLCATALTNTEAFFGQGTRLTVV.

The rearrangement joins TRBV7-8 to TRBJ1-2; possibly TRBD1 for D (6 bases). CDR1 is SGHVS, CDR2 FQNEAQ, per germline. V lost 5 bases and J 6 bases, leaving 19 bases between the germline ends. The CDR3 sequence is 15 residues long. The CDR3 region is CASSPSPGAIDGYTF. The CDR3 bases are TGTGCCAGCAGCCCGAGTCCGGGGGCAATTGATGGCTACACCTTC. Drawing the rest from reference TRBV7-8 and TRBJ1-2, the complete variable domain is GAGVSQSPRYKVAKRGQDVALRCDPISGHVSLFWYQQALGQGPEFLTYFQNEAQLDKSGLPSDRFFAERPEGSVSTLKIQRTQQEDSAVYLCASSPSPGAIDGYTFGSGTRLTVV.

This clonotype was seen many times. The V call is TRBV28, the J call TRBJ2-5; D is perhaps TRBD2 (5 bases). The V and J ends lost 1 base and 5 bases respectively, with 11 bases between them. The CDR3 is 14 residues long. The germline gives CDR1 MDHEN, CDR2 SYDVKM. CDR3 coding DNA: TGTGCCAGCAGTTTATACAGAAGAGGGGAGACCCAGTACTTC. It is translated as CASSLYRRGETQYF.

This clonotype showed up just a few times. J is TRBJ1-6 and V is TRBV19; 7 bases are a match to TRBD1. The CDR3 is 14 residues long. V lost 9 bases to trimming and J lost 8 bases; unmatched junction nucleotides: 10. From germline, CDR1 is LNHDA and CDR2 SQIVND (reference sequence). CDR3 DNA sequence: TGTGCCAGCCGAACAGGGGCGGACGATTCACCCCTCCACTTT. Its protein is CASRTGADDSPLHF.

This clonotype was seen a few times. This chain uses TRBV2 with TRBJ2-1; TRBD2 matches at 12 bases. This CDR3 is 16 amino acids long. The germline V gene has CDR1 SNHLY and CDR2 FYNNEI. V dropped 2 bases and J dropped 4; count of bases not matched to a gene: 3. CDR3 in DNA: TGTGCCAGCAGTGAACTAGCGGGAGGGCAGTACAATGAGCAGTTCTTC. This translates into CASSELAGGQYNEQFF.

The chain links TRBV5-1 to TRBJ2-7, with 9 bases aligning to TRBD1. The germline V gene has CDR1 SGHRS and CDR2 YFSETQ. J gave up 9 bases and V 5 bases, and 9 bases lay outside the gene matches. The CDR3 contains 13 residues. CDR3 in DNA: TGCGCCAGCAGTGTACCGACAGGGGGACGGCAGTACTTC. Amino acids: CASSVPTGGRQYF.

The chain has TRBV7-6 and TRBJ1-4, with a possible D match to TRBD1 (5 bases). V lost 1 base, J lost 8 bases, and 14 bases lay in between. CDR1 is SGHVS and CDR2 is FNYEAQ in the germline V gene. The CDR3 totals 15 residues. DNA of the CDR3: TGTGCCAGCAGCTTAGGGGGCGGGGAGCGGGAAAAACTGTTTTTT. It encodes CASSLGGGEREKLFF.